This T cell receptor (beta chain) was retrieved from a study of vaccination and CD4 T cells after COVID-19. The germline CDR1 and CDR2 sequences are SNHLY and FYNNEI. CDR3 length: 15 amino acids. J was trimmed by 3 bases and V by 4 bases; bases with no gene match: 6. In the case of this clonotype: Its antigen is not known.

Whole-study results and caveats: Among those convalescent, a median roughly 90% of reactive clones emerged solely post-vaccination.

Treatment of the sample: roughly 10-day PBMC culture with coronavirus spike peptide pools or control peptides (ViraFEST assay). Sequencing of the DNA from cultured CD4+ T cells was carried out with the Oncomine TCR Beta short-read assay. TCRdb recomputed calls from the PCR reads with MiXCR, one row per CDR3 protein. Counted here are roughly 13,000 distinct CDR3 sequences, roughly 37% occurring once; the ten biggest clones make up 12%. The chain uses TRBV2 and TRBJ2-1; TRBD2 matches at 7 bases. The sequencing sample was made of CD4+ T cells from blood, cultured in vitro. The receptor was isolated from a human donor who had recovered from COVID-19. The CDR3 loop is CASSVGASGYNEQFF. The DNA of the CDR3 is TGTGCCAGCAGTGTCGGGGCTAGCGGCTACAATGAGCAGTTCTTC.